Reported below is one TCR beta chain. Its target is unknown. Compared with germline, one end of the junction differs, possibly owing to a read error. Peripheral blood and lesional scalp punch biopsies were taken from alopecia areata patients. This sample is drawn from a study of CD8+ T cells in alopecia areata. Turning to the study itself: The study gave treated patients oral tofacitinib at 5 to 10 mg twice daily. Dosing spanned 6 to 18 months on tofacitinib, then 6 months off drug.

Investigators isolated RNA and reverse transcribed it into cDNA to act as the sequencing template. Data came from immunoSEQ multiplex PCR; TCRdb stores just in-frame clones and leaves some out. The sample records roughly 20,000 clones, 60% to 80% being singletons. General observations from the study: Researchers report lesional scalp, most notably alopecia totalis/universalis, outstripped normal scalp in clonality. Among patients, TCR sharing was less clear than in mice, a difference possibly due in part to HLA diversity in the patient population.

CDR3 length equals 15 residues. CDR1 and CDR2 (germline): SGHAT, FQNNGV. The sample here was skin, taken at week 0. J is TRBJ1-2 and V is TRBV11-2; D call uncertain. This TCR was sampled from a human donor with alopecia areata. The CDR3 bases are TGCGCCAGCAGCCAAGATCCCAGGAATCCTTATGGCTACACCTTC. Translating gives CASSQDPRNPYGYTF. Full variable domain (remainder filled in from reference TRBV11-2 and TRBJ1-2): EAGVAQSPRYKIIEKRQSVAFWCNPISGHATLYWYQQILGQGPKLLIQFQNNGVVDDSQLPKDRFSAERLKGVDSTLKIQPAKLEDSAVYLCASSQDPRNPYGYTFGSGTRLTVV.